This passage covers 17 T cell receptor beta chains from one sample sequenced in a study of blood T cell repertoires in COVID-19. Using immunoSEQ multiplex PCR, the repertoire was profiled, and TCRdb retains in-frame clones only, with some absent. The top ten clones hold just under 10% of a sample with roughly 100,000 clones, around four fifths of them seen once. Sample: peripheral blood. Receptors were obtained from a middle-aged man with active or convalescent COVID-19.

V is TRBV5-1 and J is TRBJ1-1; no firm D call. This CDR3 is built from 13 residues. Looked up from germline, CDR1 is SGHRS and CDR2 is YFSETQ. Deletions cut 3 bases from V and 2 bases from J, with 8 bases between. CDR3 sequence: CASSWSFNTEAFF. CDR3 nucleotide sequence: TGCGCCAGCAGCTGGAGTTTTAACACTGAAGCTTTCTTT.

This chain joins TRBV4-1 and TRBJ2-7; 7 positions agree with TRBD2. The CDR3 length is 16 residues. The V and J ends lost 1 base and 0 bases, in that order; junction bases with no gene match: 6. In germline, CDR1 is MGHRA, CDR2 YSYEKL. In DNA, the CDR3 is TGCGCCAGCAGCCAAGGAAGCGGGGTCAGCTCCTACGAGCAGTACTTC. Residues: CASSQGSGVSSYEQYF.

The V and J genes are TRBV9 and TRBJ1-5; D may be TRBD1 (6 bases). Trimming took off 0 bases at V and 7 bases at J, with 11 bases between the two ends. The CDR3 runs 14 residues. Germline V gene sequence: CDR1 SGDLS, CDR2 YYNGEE. Here the CDR3 DNA reads TGTGCCAGCAGCGTAGCAGGGGCTGGACAGCCCCAGCATTTT. Translating gives CASSVAGAGQPQHF. The complete variable domain, with remaining parts taken from reference TRBV9 and TRBJ1-5, reads DSGVTQTPKHLITATGQRVTLRCSPRSGDLSVYWYQQSLDQGLQFLIQYYNGEERAKGNILERFSAQQFPDLHSELNLSSLELGDSALYFCASSVAGAGQPQHFGDGTRLSIL.

The chain is built from TRBV7-2 and TRBJ2-2, with D possibly matching TRBD2 (6 bases). Per the germline V gene, CDR1 is SGHTA and CDR2 is FQGNSA. V lost 5 bases, J lost 0 bases, and 16 bases lay in between. The CDR3 sequence is 17 residues long. The CDR3 DNA reads as TGTGCCAGCAGCGGGAGCCTAGCGCAGGCGAACACCGGGGAGCTGTTTTTT. Amino acids: CASSGSLAQANTGELFF.

J is TRBJ2-5 and V is TRBV19, with 9 positions matching TRBD1. V lost 4 bases and J lost 4; bases outside the gene matches: 7. CDR3 length equals 15 residues. CDR1 and CDR2 (germline): LNHDA, SQIVND (reference sequence). CDR3: CASSTFLDRGETQYF. The CDR3 DNA follows: TGTGCCAGTAGTACCTTTTTGGACAGGGGAGAGACCCAGTACTTC.

The V call is TRBV5-1, the J call TRBJ2-1, with 13 bases matching TRBD2. V lost 3 bases, J lost 4 bases, and 7 bases stayed unmatched. There are 17 residues in the CDR3. Germline assignment: CDR1 SGHRS and CDR2 YFSETQ. CDR3 protein: CASSWTGTSGAYNEQFF. Written as DNA, the CDR3 is TGCGCCAGCAGCTGGACCGGGACTAGCGGGGCATACAATGAGCAGTTCTTC.

Only a few counts were recorded for this clone. The rearrangement links TRBV6-2 or TRBV6-3 to TRBJ2-5, with 7 bases fitting TRBD2. Trimming took 4 bases from V and 1 from J; bases not matched to a gene: 3. Germline V CDR1 and CDR2: MNHEY, SVGEGT. This CDR3 region has 14 residues. DNA of the CDR3: TGTGCCAGCAGTTCCTGGACTAGCCAAGAGACCCAGTACTTC. Amino acids: CASSSWTSQETQYF.

The chain's CDR3 is CASSIGQMLQETQYF. The CDR3 bases are TGTGCCAGCAGTATAGGACAGATGTTACAAGAGACCCAGTACTTC. The V and J genes are TRBV6-6 and TRBJ2-5, with a possible D match to TRBD1 (6 bases). Trimming pared 5 bases from V and 2 bases from J, leaving 15 bases between. The CDR3 length is 15 residues. Germline V gene sequence: CDR1 MNHNY, CDR2 SVGAGI (reference sequence).

The rearrangement joins TRBV11-2 to TRBJ1-4; D may be TRBD1 (6 bases). Trimming took off 5 bases at V and 5 bases at J, with 12 bases between the two ends. There are 14 residues in the CDR3. From germline, CDR1 is SGHAT and CDR2 FQNNGV. CDR3: CASSTGQTNEKLFF. The CDR3 nucleotides read TGTGCCAGCAGCACAGGACAGACGAATGAAAAACTGTTTTTT.

J is TRBJ1-1 and V is TRBV4-1; D perhaps matches TRBD1 (5 bases). Trimming shortened V by 0 bases and J by 3 bases, and 5 bases separated the two germline ends. This CDR3 has 13 amino acids. Germline-derived CDR1 and CDR2 are MGHRA and YSYEKL. The chain's CDR3 is CASSQDRDTEAFF. CDR3 nucleotide sequence: TGCGCCAGCAGCCAAGACAGGGACACTGAAGCTTTCTTT.

The chain is built from TRBV7-2 and TRBJ2-3, with TRBD2 matching 10 bases. The CDR3 loop spans 15 amino acids. CDR1 is SGHTA, CDR2 FQGNSA, per germline. After removal of 5 bases from V and 2 bases from J, the junction contained 4 bases not matched to a gene. The CDR3 nucleotides are TGTGCCAGCAGCCAGGGACTAGCGTACACAGATACGCAGTATTTT. Translating it yields CASSQGLAYTDTQYF. Looking up the rest from reference TRBV7-2 and TRBJ2-3 gives the full variable domain: GAGVSQSPSNKVTEKGKDVELRCDPISGHTALYWYRQSLGQGLEFLIYFQGNSAPDKSGLPSDRFSAERTGGSVSTLTIQRTQQEDSAVYLCASSQGLAYTDTQYFGPGTRLTVL.

This chain uses TRBV6-5 with TRBJ2-3, with 13 bases identical to TRBD2. There are 14 residues in the CDR3. Germline assignment: CDR1 MNHEY and CDR2 SVGAGI. With V trimmed by 10 bases and J by 4 bases, 5 bases remained unmatched. CDR3 in DNA: TGTGCCACCACTAGCGGGGGGGCCCCAGATACGCAGTATTTT. Translated: CATTSGGAPDTQYF.

In nucleotides, the CDR3 is TGCGCCAGCAGCTGGGGATCACAGGGGACTGGAAACACCATATATTTT. Its protein is CASSWGSQGTGNTIYF. The chain employs TRBV5-1 and TRBJ1-3; TRBD1 aligns across 7 bases. The CDR3 is made up of 16 amino acids. V was pared by 3 bases and J by 2 bases, with 8 bases of the junction left unmatched. Germline V lookup: CDR1 SGHRS, CDR2 YFSETQ.

The V and J genes are TRBV6-6 and TRBJ2-7; D ambiguous. Trimming pared 6 bases from V and 4 bases from J, leaving 10 bases between. Germline CDR1 reads MNHNY; CDR2 reads SVGAGI (reference sequence). The CDR3 spans 12 residues. This CDR3 is CASSPDIYEQYF. The CDR3 coding sequence is TGTGCCAGCAGCCCCGACATATACGAGCAGTACTTC.

V is TRBV5-1 and J is TRBJ1-5; D not certain. CDR1 is SGHRS and CDR2 is YFSETQ in the germline V gene. V lost 0 bases and J 6 bases, leaving 10 bases between the germline ends. The CDR3 consists of 14 residues. The CDR3 loop is CASSLVGDGQPQHF. CDR3 coding DNA: TGCGCCAGCAGCTTGGTGGGAGACGGTCAGCCCCAGCATTTT.

J is TRBJ1-2 and V is TRBV21-1; the table gives TRBD1 as D, unverified against the DNA. TRBV21-1 is annotated as a pseudogene. The CDR3 runs 13 residues. The CDR3 sequence is CASSTQGACGYTF. The CDR3 DNA follows: TGTGCCAGCAGCACTCAGGGGGCGTGTGGCTACACCTTC.

A remark on this clone: In the same sample, other DNA sequences code for this CDR3. The chain recombines TRBV7-9 with TRBJ2-3; 9 bases are a match to TRBD1. Trimming removed 1 base from V and 3 bases from J; junction bases left unmatched: 2. Looked up from germline, CDR1 is SEHNR and CDR2 is FQNEAQ (reference sequence). The CDR3 spans 15 residues. Here the CDR3 reads CASSLGQGGTDTQYF. The CDR3 DNA reads as TGTGCCAGCAGCTTAGGACAGGGGGGAACAGATACGCAGTATTTT. Variable domain in full (rest from reference TRBV7-9 and TRBJ2-3): DTGVSQNPRHKITKRGQNVTFRCDPISEHNRLYWYRQTLGQGPEFLTYFQNEAQLEKSRLLSDRFSAERPKGSFSTLEIQRTEQGDSAMYLCASSLGQGGTDTQYFGPGTRLTVL.